Sequencing of this TCR beta chain was carried out in a study of T cells after yellow fever vaccination. Study summary: The fractions with low cell numbers were processed using SMART-Seq v4 Ultra Low Input. Findings of the study overall: Repertoires sorted by FACS could include abundant clonotypes that are contaminants from the bulk population.

In making TCR cDNA, 5'RACE template switching added a universal primer site and UMIs to it. TCRdb redid the calling of the 5' RACE reads with MiXCR, one entry per CDR3 protein. Of about 630,000 distinct CDR3 sequences listed, approximately 13% are singletons. This clonotype was seen only a few times. The antigen remains undetermined. No DNA is shown, since the ends of the CDR3 on it are uncertain; the CDR3 is the one TCRdb lists. The CDR3 is 13 amino acids in total, end residues counted. This specimen consisted of PBMCs, obtained on the day of the yellow fever booster vaccination. The gene calls are TRBV21-1 and TRBJ1-3. TRBV21-1 is noted as a pseudogene. The sequence came from a man aged 25 to 45 who received the YFV17D yellow fever vaccine. The CDR3 spells CASGVGSGNTIYF.